This T cell receptor (beta chain) comes out of a study of blood T cell repertoires in COVID-19 (dated by TCRdb to about 2020). A note on the overall study: The collaborator samples originated in the United States, Italy and Spain and spanned the acute and convalescent phases of COVID-19. The material from the prospective study consisted of cDNA or gDNA derived from T cells, B-cell-depleted T cells, or PBMCs. Subjects who had been exposed to COVID-19, were actively infected with it, or had recovered from it provided the deeply sampled blood TCRbeta repertoires that made up the dataset. The repertoires were released in a freely available public database meant as a resource for research on the immune response to SARS-CoV-2. The samples were drawn from two sources: the first 160 participants of the ongoing ImmuneRACE study, and 950 to 1,500 subjects contributed by 6 global collaborators. Sample metadata almost always included a de-identified subject ID, COVID-19 status, age in years and sex. Where available, HLA class I and class II types were obtained from metadata supplied by the sample provider rather than from assay-based typing. The investigation overall reported the following: The amount of clinical and demographic metadata varied by source and participant and was provided uncurated.

One collaborating source in Seattle enrolled patients while the patients were actively infected and followed the patients over time throughout the course of disease. Whole blood was collected in K2EDTA tubes by collaborating institutions according to the institutions' own protocols. Collaborator samples were shipped for TCRbeta analysis as frozen whole blood, isolated PBMCs, or DNA extracted from either sample type. The immunoSEQ Assay, a bias-controlled multiplex PCR, was used to amplify TCRbeta CDR3 regions from genomic DNA. As for how the authors treated the data: Within the assay, amplification of reference gene primers was used to estimate how many nucleated cells each sample contained. To quantify the absolute abundance of each unique TCRbeta CDR3 rearrangement, sequence reads were collapsed and filtered. For each sample, productive Simpson clonality was calculated as the square root of Simpson's diversity index across productive rearrangements. Not all clones reach the TCRdb copy of this immuneACCESS table, which keeps in-frame sequences only. Checked studies attribute under half of the gap to unresolved V genes and leave the rest unexplained. Clone size and V and J calls were adopted from that table, with D and trimming inferred from the DNA. The sample records about 38,000 clones, about 76% of which are singletons. Of the sample, roughly 10% is held by the ten largest clones.

On this clone: The antigen it recognizes is unknown. It has no much larger one-base neighbor in the sample; base qualities were not kept.

The clonotype was recovered from a man in his 70s with COVID-19, enrolled during active disease. Input material: peripheral blood.

The DNA sequence follows: TGTGCCAGCAGTGAAGGCAGGGTTGGAAACACCATATATTTT. This yields the protein CASSEGRVGNTIYF. The rearrangement combines TRBV2 with TRBJ1-3, with TRBD1 perhaps the D gene, on 5 matching bases. There are 14 amino acids in the CDR3, from cysteine to phenylalanine inclusive. The CDR3 DNA has 42 bases and is translated from base 1. From the germline V gene, CDR1 is SNHLY and CDR2 is FYNNEI. V lost 1 base and J lost 3 bases; the stretch between them is 7 bases long.